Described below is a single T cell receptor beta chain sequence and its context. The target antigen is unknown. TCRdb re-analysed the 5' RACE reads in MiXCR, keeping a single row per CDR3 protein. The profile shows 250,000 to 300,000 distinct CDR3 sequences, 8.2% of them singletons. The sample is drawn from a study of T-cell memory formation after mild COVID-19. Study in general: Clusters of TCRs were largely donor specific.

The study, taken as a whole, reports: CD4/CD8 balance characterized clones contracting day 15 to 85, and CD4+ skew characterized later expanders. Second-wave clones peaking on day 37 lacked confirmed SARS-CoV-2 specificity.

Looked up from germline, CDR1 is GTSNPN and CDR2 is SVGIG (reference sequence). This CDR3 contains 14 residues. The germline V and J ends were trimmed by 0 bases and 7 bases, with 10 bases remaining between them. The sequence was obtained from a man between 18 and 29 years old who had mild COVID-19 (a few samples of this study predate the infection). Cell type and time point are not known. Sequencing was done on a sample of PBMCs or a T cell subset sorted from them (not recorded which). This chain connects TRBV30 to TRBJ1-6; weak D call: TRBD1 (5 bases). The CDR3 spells CAWSVWRGNSPLHF. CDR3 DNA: TGTGCCTGGAGTGTTTGGAGGGGAAATTCACCCCTCCACTTT.